The T cell receptor (beta chain) under discussion was sequenced for a study of blood T cell repertoires in COVID-19. The germline V and J ends were trimmed by 0 bases and 3 bases, with 8 bases remaining between them. This CDR3 is 14 amino acids long. The germline CDR1 and CDR2 sequences are KGHSY and FQNENV. Assay used: immunoSEQ multiplex PCR; TCRdb lists only in-frame clones, some missing. The sample has approximately 300,000 clones, approximately 84% seen once. Before being deemed recovered, Cohort 3 donors had two negative PCRs, clearance, or symptom resolution. The rearrangement links TRBV16 to TRBJ1-1, with D unclear. Sample: PBMCs or T cells enriched from blood (not recorded which). This TCR derives from a woman aged 18-29 years who had recovered from COVID-19. In DNA, the CDR3 is TGTGCCAGCAGCCAATCGGCAGTCTACACTGAAGCTTTCTTT. Translation gives CASSQSAVYTEAFF.